The 27 T cell receptor beta chains listed next were all sequenced from one sample in a study of blood T cell repertoires in COVID-19. The assay was immunoSEQ multiplex PCR, and TCRdb's table has in-frame clones only and misses some. The data hold about 15,000 clones, with approximately 90% observed a single time. Sample: peripheral blood. Receptor source: a human donor in a cohort sampled during active COVID-19.

The J gene is TRBJ2-7, the V gene TRBV6-5, with TRBD1 as a possible D gene (6 bases). The germline gives CDR1 MNHEY, CDR2 SVGAGI. The CDR3 covers 15 residues. V was shortened by 9 bases and J by 6 bases, with 24 bases between the two germline ends. The chain's CDR3 is CARKGVPGTKIEQYF. DNA for the CDR3: TGTGCCAGGAAGGGAGTCCCGGGGACAAAGATCGAGCAGTACTTC.

This clone showed up just once. The chain joins TRBV6-1 to TRBJ1-1; D is undetermined. Germline assignment: CDR1 MNHNS and CDR2 SASEGT. V was trimmed by 2 bases and J by 6 bases, leaving 10 bases between them. This CDR3 is 13 amino acids long. The CDR3 DNA follows: TGTGCCAGCAGTGAATGGAGGGTAGCTGAAGCTTTCTTT. Its translation: CASSEWRVAEAFF.

The chain is built from TRBV5-1 and TRBJ1-5, with D perhaps matching TRBD1 (6 bases). Germline V gene sequence: CDR1 SGHRS, CDR2 YFSETQ. The CDR3 extends over 16 amino acids. Trimming shortened V by 0 bases and J by 3 bases, and 13 bases separated the two germline ends. In nucleotides, the CDR3 is TGCGCCAGCAGCTTGGTGCCAGGGGCTTCCAATCAGCCCCAGCATTTT. Residues: CASSLVPGASNQPQHF.

The chain joins TRBV19 to TRBJ1-4; a weak D match, TRBD1 (6 bases). The CDR3 has 15 amino acids. With 1 base removed from V and 0 bases from J, the gap between germline ends came to 6 bases. Germline values: CDR1 LNHDA, CDR2 SQIVND (reference sequence). This CDR3 reads CASSIAGATNEKLFF. CDR3 bases: TGTGCCAGTAGTATAGCAGGGGCAACTAATGAAAAACTGTTTTTT. Full variable domain (rest looked up from reference TRBV19 and TRBJ1-4): DGGITQSPKYLFRKEGQNVTLSCEQNLNHDAMYWYRQDPGQGLRLIYYSQIVNDFQKGDIAEGYSVSREKKESFPLTVTSAQKNPTAFYLCASSIAGATNEKLFFGSGTQLSVL.

The rearrangement joins TRBV5-6 to TRBJ1-2; the match to TRBD1 covers 7 bases. The CDR3 has 14 residues. V was pared by 5 bases and J by 6 bases, with 10 bases of the junction left unmatched. Looked up from germline, CDR1 is SGHDT and CDR2 is YYEEEE. The CDR3: CASSIGQVWHGYTF. The CDR3 DNA reads TGTGCCAGCAGTATCGGACAGGTATGGCATGGCTACACCTTC.

The rearrangement links TRBV6-9 to TRBJ2-3; 8 bases agree with TRBD2. The germline gives CDR1 MNHGY, CDR2 SVAAGI. The CDR3 loop spans 15 amino acids. Trimming cost V 0 bases and J 4 bases; bases outside gene matches: 3. CDR3 amino acids: CASSYSRGGPDTQYF. For the CDR3, the DNA is TGTGCCAGCAGTTATTCACGCGGGGGGCCAGATACGCAGTATTTT.

The V and J genes are TRBV7-9 and TRBJ1-2, with D perhaps TRBD1 (5 bases). The CDR3 covers 14 residues. The germline V gene has CDR1 SEHNR and CDR2 FQNEAQ (reference sequence). Trimming took off 5 bases at V and 3 bases at J, with 13 bases between the two ends. The CDR3 region is CASSESRQHYGYTF. The CDR3 DNA follows: TGTGCCAGCAGCGAATCCCGACAGCACTATGGCTACACCTTC.

V is TRBV9 and J is TRBJ2-2; 9 bases align to TRBD2. The trim removed 4 bases at V and 1 base at J, leaving 2 bases unmatched. From germline, CDR1 is SGDLS and CDR2 YYNGEE. The CDR3 spans 15 residues. This CDR3 is CASSTAGGNTGELFF. CDR3 in DNA: TGTGCCAGCAGCACAGCGGGGGGGAACACCGGGGAGCTGTTTTTT.

This chain joins TRBV6-2 or TRBV6-3 and TRBJ2-7, with 9 bases identical to TRBD1. Looked up from germline, CDR1 is MNHEY and CDR2 is SVGEGT. V lost 5 bases, J lost 3 bases, and 8 bases stayed unmatched. The CDR3 has 15 residues. In nucleotides, the CDR3 is TGTGCCAGCAGTGGTCCGGGACAGGGAAACTACGAGCAGTACTTC. Translated: CASSGPGQGNYEQYF.

This sequence joins TRBV19 and TRBJ1-1, with 8 positions matching TRBD1. The CDR3 covers 16 residues. J gave up 0 bases and V 3 bases, and 6 bases lay outside the gene matches. Per the germline V gene, CDR1 is LNHDA and CDR2 is SQIVND (reference sequence). The CDR3 is CASSIGQGLLNTEAFF. The CDR3 DNA reads as TGTGCCAGTAGTATCGGACAGGGACTATTGAACACTGAAGCTTTCTTT.

Only one count was recorded for this clone. The rearrangement links TRBV5-8 to TRBJ1-1; no reliable D call. V was clipped by 2 bases and J by 3 bases, with 11 bases between them. CDR3 length: 14 amino acids. Per germline, CDR1 SGHTS and CDR2 YDEGEE. The CDR3 protein is CASSFERRDTEAFF. Written as DNA, the CDR3 is TGTGCCAGCAGCTTCGAAAGGAGGGACACTGAAGCTTTCTTT. The variable domain in full, completed from reference TRBV5-8 and TRBJ1-1, reads EAGVTQSPTHLIKTRGQQATLRCSPISGHTSVYWYQQALGLGLQFLLWYDEGEERNRGNFPPRFSGRQFPNYSSELNVNALELEDSALYLCASSFERRDTEAFFGQGTRLTVV.

The rearrangement links TRBV19 to TRBJ1-1; TRBD1 is a possible D gene (6 bases). The CDR3 runs to 14 residues. Trimming took 8 bases from V and 1 from J, leaving 14 bases between them. Germline V gives CDR1 LNHDA, CDR2 SQIVND (reference sequence). The CDR3 region is CASVWGRGNTEAFF. The CDR3 DNA reads TGTGCCAGTGTATGGGGCAGGGGGAACACTGAAGCTTTCTTT.

The rearrangement uses TRBV10-3 and TRBJ1-2; TRBD1 might be the D (5 bases). CDR1 is ENHRY, CDR2 SYGVKD, per germline. The CDR3 has 13 amino acids. Trimming stripped 7 bases from V and 4 bases from J, with 13 bases between. This CDR3 is CAITADTFYGYTF. In nucleotides, the CDR3 is TGTGCCATCACGGCGGACACCTTCTATGGCTACACCTTC.

V gene TRBV7-9 combines with J gene TRBJ2-1, with 10 bases lining up with TRBD2. The CDR3 consists of 17 residues. Germline values: CDR1 SEHNR, CDR2 FQNEAQ (reference sequence). V lost 6 bases, J lost 7 bases, and 15 bases stayed unmatched. The DNA of the CDR3 is TGTGCCAGCAGACCCGATAGGGCTAGCGGGAGTTTTAATGAGCAGTTCTTC. Residues: CASRPDRASGSFNEQFF.

The chain has TRBV2 and TRBJ1-3; possibly TRBD1 for D (6 bases). CDR1 is SNHLY, CDR2 FYNNEI, per germline. Trimming left V 6 bases short and J 0 bases short, with 12 bases between. This CDR3 has 15 amino acids. CDR3 nucleotide sequence: TGTGCCAGCAGGGCCGGACAGAGCTCTGGAAACACCATATATTTT. Its protein product is CASRAGQSSGNTIYF.

In its sample, this clone was seen a few times. The chain employs TRBV15 and TRBJ1-4, with D unclear. CDR3 length: 14 amino acids. CDR1 is LNHNV, CDR2 YYDKDF, per germline (reference sequence). V lost 0 bases and J lost 8, with 10 bases in between. DNA for the CDR3: TGTGCCACCAGCAGAGACAGGTTTAAGGAAAAACTGTTTTTT. It translates to CATSRDRFKEKLFF.

In this sample, this clone turned up once. This sequence joins TRBV4-2 and TRBJ2-3; 11 bases align to TRBD1. V lost 2 bases to trimming and J lost 7 bases; unmatched junction nucleotides: 5. CDR1 and CDR2 (germline): LGHNA, YNFKEQ. This CDR3 is built from 15 residues. The CDR3 loop reads CASSQPGQGGYTQYF. DNA of the CDR3: TGTGCCAGCAGCCAACCGGGACAGGGGGGGTATACGCAGTATTTT.

The CDR3 DNA sequence: TGTGCCAGCAGCGAGGGGGGACTAGAGGTGTACGAGCAGTACTTC. This encodes CASSEGGLEVYEQYF. This sequence joins TRBV7-2 and TRBJ2-7, with TRBD2 identical over 8 bases. Germline lookup yields CDR1 SGHTA and CDR2 FQGNSA. The CDR3 totals 15 residues. The trim removed 5 bases at V and 4 bases at J, leaving 10 bases unmatched.

This rearrangement joins TRBV7-3 to TRBJ2-3, with D tentatively TRBD1 (6 bases). Trimming left V 1 base short and J 3 bases short, with 11 bases between. The CDR3 contains 15 residues. Germline V gives CDR1 SGHTA, CDR2 FQGTGA. The CDR3 is CASSLKLGGTDTQYF. CDR3 in DNA: TGTGCCAGCAGCTTAAAGCTAGGGGGTACAGATACGCAGTATTTT.

The rearrangement links TRBV27 to TRBJ2-7, with D possibly TRBD1 on 5 matching bases. The V end was cut by 8 bases, the J end by 3 bases, with 20 bases between. CDR1 is MNHEY and CDR2 is SMNVEV in the germline V gene (reference sequence). This CDR3 has 15 residues. CDR3 DNA sequence: TGTGCCAGCTCCGCGCGGCCCGGCAGGGACTACGAGCAGTACTTC. As protein: CASSARPGRDYEQYF.

This chain uses TRBV5-5 with TRBJ2-7; tentatively, D is TRBD2 (5 bases). V was pared by 4 bases and J by 2 bases, with 13 bases between. This CDR3 spans 14 amino acids. Germline CDR1 is SGHKS and CDR2 is YYEKEE (reference sequence). As DNA, the CDR3 is TGTGCCAGCAGCCCCGGGGTGAGTACCTACGAGCAGTACTTC. Residues: CASSPGVSTYEQYF. The complete variable domain, with remaining parts taken from reference TRBV5-5 and TRBJ2-7, reads DAGVTQSPTHLIKTRGQQVTLRCSPISGHKSVSWYQQVLGQGPQFIFQYYEKEERGRGNFPDRFSARQFPNYSSELNVNALLLGDSALYLCASSPGVSTYEQYFGPGTRLTVT.

This chain uses TRBV3-1 (or the pseudogene TRBV3-2) with TRBJ1-1; the D gene is possibly TRBD1 (6 bases). Germline V gene lookup returns CDR1 LGHDT and CDR2 YNNKEL (reference sequence). There are 13 residues in the CDR3. The V gene lost 4 bases and the J gene lost 4 bases, with 10 bases spanning the gap. CDR3 coding DNA: TGTGCCAGCAGCCGGACAGATGTCACTGAAGCTTTCTTT. This sequence encodes CASSRTDVTEAFF.

In DNA, the CDR3 is TGTGCCAGCAGTTTCTCGGGACAGGGTGGAGAGACCCAGTACTTC. It is translated as CASSFSGQGGETQYF. This chain joins TRBV27 and TRBJ2-5; 9 bases match TRBD1. The CDR3 has 15 residues. The V and J ends lost 3 bases and 4 bases, in that order; junction bases with no gene match: 6. CDR1 is MNHEY and CDR2 is SMNVEV in the germline V gene (reference sequence).

The V and J genes are TRBV5-4 and TRBJ2-3; TRBD1 matches at 7 bases. Trimming at V came to 5 bases and at J to 2 bases, leaving 5 bases not matched to a gene. Looked up from germline, CDR1 is SGHNT and CDR2 is YYREEE (reference sequence). The CDR3 totals 14 residues. The CDR3 nucleotides read TGTGCCAGCAGTAGGGACAGCCCCACAGATACGCAGTATTTT. Translating it yields CASSRDSPTDTQYF.

V is TRBV6-5 and J is TRBJ2-2; D might be TRBD2 (7 bases). The V and J ends lost 10 bases and 7 bases respectively, with 19 bases between them. The CDR3 covers 14 residues. Germline loops: CDR1 MNHEY, CDR2 SVGAGI. The CDR3: CAILLGGGHGELFF. In DNA, the CDR3 is TGTGCCATCCTTCTCGGCGGGGGCCACGGGGAGCTGTTTTTT.

The chain links TRBV19 to TRBJ1-1; the D gene is possibly TRBD1 (6 bases). Germline V gene lookup returns CDR1 LNHDA and CDR2 SQIVND (reference sequence). Between the trimmed V and J ends, which lost 4 bases and 3 bases, there was a span of 21 bases. The CDR3 is 17 amino acids. DNA of the CDR3: TGTGCCAGTAGTACTAGGGGGTCAGGATACGGGTACACTGAAGCTTTCTTT. The encoded protein is CASSTRGSGYGYTEAFF.

The CDR3 spells CASSLGAGGAGANVLTF. Here the CDR3 DNA reads TGTGCCAGCAGCTTAGGAGCCGGGGGGGCTGGGGCCAACGTCCTGACTTTC. The rearrangement joins TRBV11-3 to TRBJ2-6; 8 positions agree with TRBD2. The V and J ends lost 1 base and 2 bases, in that order; junction bases with no gene match: 4. The CDR3 is 17 amino acids. Germline V gene lookup returns CDR1 SGHNT and CDR2 YENEEA. Using reference TRBV11-3 and TRBJ2-6 for the parts outside the CDR3, the full variable domain is EAGVVQSPRYKIIEKKQPVAFWCNPISGHNTLYWYLQNLGQGPELLIRYENEEAVDDSQLPKDRFSAERLKGVDSTLKIQPAELGDSAVYLCASSLGAGGAGANVLTFGAGSRLTVL.